What follows are 4 T cell receptor beta chains derived from one specimen sequenced in a study of shared clonotypes between healthy human individuals. Only in-frame clones appear in the TCRdb table, and some are missing; sequencing was by immunoSEQ multiplex PCR. The data show over a million clones, around 78% seen once. Material for sequencing was memory CD4+ T cells from PBMCs. Subset given: CD45RA-negative fraction. Receptor source: a man aged 18 to 29 in good health. Some clones in this sample may be carry-over from other donors' samples.

This sequence joins TRBV5-1 and TRBJ1-2, with D unresolved. The CDR3 sequence is 13 residues long. Trimming cost V 3 bases and J 8 bases, with 14 bases left between them. Germline values: CDR1 SGHRS, CDR2 YFSETQ. In DNA form, the CDR3 reads TGCGCCAGCAGCTCGGGATCGGATGACGGCTACACCTTC. This encodes CASSSGSDDGYTF.

V is TRBV27 and J is TRBJ2-1; D is perhaps TRBD2 (6 bases). Germline V lookup: CDR1 MNHEY, CDR2 SMNVEV (reference sequence). V was trimmed by 8 bases and J by 6 bases, leaving 20 bases between them. The CDR3 is 15 amino acids. CDR3 amino acids: CASSLPRLARNEQFF. CDR3 nucleotide sequence: TGTGCCAGCTCCCTCCCTAGGCTAGCGCGCAATGAGCAGTTCTTC.

The chain recombines TRBV19 with TRBJ1-6; D unresolved. In germline, CDR1 is LNHDA, CDR2 SQIVND (reference sequence). Trimming shortened V by 6 bases and J by 3 bases, and 12 bases separated the two germline ends. The CDR3 is 15 amino acids. The CDR3 is CASRPLDNYNSPLHF. The DNA for the CDR3 is TGTGCCAGTAGACCCCTAGACAACTATAATTCACCCCTCCACTTT.

The V call is TRBV5-1, the J call TRBJ2-1; 11 bases line up with TRBD1. The germline gives CDR1 SGHRS, CDR2 YFSETQ. J gave up 3 bases and V 3 bases, and 5 bases lay outside the gene matches. The CDR3 runs to 16 residues. In DNA, the CDR3 is TGCGCCAGCAGCTCTGCCGGGACAGGGGGCTACAATGAGCAGTTCTTC. Translated: CASSSAGTGGYNEQFF.